This T cell receptor beta chain was obtained from a study of identical twins. At least ten counts were recorded for this clonotype. CDR1 is MNHEY and CDR2 is SVGAGI in the germline V gene. The length of the CDR3 is 16 residues. Trimming shortened V by 0 bases and J by 7 bases, and 16 bases separated the two germline ends. TCRdb used MiXCR to reprocess the 5' RACE reads, holding one entry per CDR3 protein. Of 700,000 or so distinct CDR3 sequences in the sample, over 8.5% were seen once. The sample was also reused in another study, on yellow fever vaccine responses in identical twins.

Sequencing used PBMCs. The V and J genes are TRBV6-5 and TRBJ2-1; D call uncertain. This TCR was sampled from a woman younger than 30 in good health. The CDR3 is CASSYSGQRSRNEQFF. The CDR3 coding sequence is TGTGCCAGCAGTTACTCGGGCCAGCGCTCACGGAATGAGCAGTTCTTC.